This TCR beta chain was documented in a study of identical twins. TCRdb redid the calling of the 5' RACE reads with MiXCR, one entry per CDR3 protein. The sample comprises some 900,000 distinct CDR3 sequences, around an eighth of which are singletons, and around 1.6% rests with the top ten. Unmatched junction bases numbered 21, after V lost 11 bases and J lost 6 bases. This CDR3 has 18 residues. Only one count was recorded for this clonotype. Its antigen is as yet unknown. Regarding the study as a whole: The authors drew conclusions from cross-sectional statistical analysis rather than following the same donors.

These same records also appear under a second study, on yellow fever vaccine responses in identical twins.

The V and J genes are TRBV12-3 or TRBV12-4 and TRBJ2-1; the match to TRBD2 covers 11 bases. Sequences were obtained from PBMCs. The receptor's source is a woman aged 18-30 years in good health. The CDR3 is CAFSLVLAGGPGGNEQFF. The CDR3 nucleotides read TGTGCCTTCAGTTTAGTCCTAGCGGGAGGCCCCGGGGGCAATGAGCAGTTCTTC.